The 2 T cell receptor beta chains in this list originate from one sample, sequenced in a study of blood T cell repertoires in COVID-19. Profiling relied on immunoSEQ multiplex PCR, and the TCRdb table lists in-frame clones only, not all of them. The table includes under 400,000 clones, 87% detected once. Material: peripheral blood. These receptors were collected from a young woman with COVID-19, enrolled during active disease.

The genes are TRBV28 and TRBJ1-2; no clear D gene. Per the germline V gene, CDR1 is MDHEN and CDR2 is SYDVKM. V lost 5 bases and J lost 0, with 10 bases in between. The CDR3 is 14 residues long. CDR3 coding DNA: TGTGCCAGCAGTCGCCAACTTACTAACTATGGCTACACCTTC. Encoded protein: CASSRQLTNYGYTF.

This chain's CDR3 is CASSPGHYSYEQYF. The DNA of the CDR3 is TGTGCCAGCAGCCCGGGACACTACTCCTACGAGCAGTACTTC. The V and J genes are TRBV2 and TRBJ2-7; D may be TRBD1 (6 bases). Per the germline V gene, CDR1 is SNHLY and CDR2 is FYNNEI. V was trimmed by 6 bases and J by 0 bases, leaving 12 bases between them. The CDR3 is 14 residues long.